Below, one T cell receptor (beta chain) is given with its context. Its cognate antigen is unknown. The sample comes from a study of T cells in Graves' hyperthyroidism and ophthalmopathy. Diagnostic assessment was based on clinical symptoms, serum thyroxine and TRAb, thyroid ultrasound and orbital computed tomography. TCR beta CDR3 region amplification was performed from RNA transcripts. RT-PCR in the first round (using the HTBI primer set) targeted the TCR CDR3. TCRdb re-called the multiplex PCR reads through MiXCR, storing one row per CDR3 protein. The sample consists of some 570,000 distinct CDR3 sequences, over 15% of them appearing once. The V gene end was trimmed by 6 bases and the J gene end by 5 bases; junction bases not matched to a gene: 6. This CDR3 is built from 15 residues. Germline CDR1 MNHNS, CDR2 SASEGT. Notes on the study in general: Model output signaled ophthalmopathy a median about seven months ahead of onset.

The receptor was derived from a woman aged 18 to 35 with Graves' ophthalmopathy. V gene TRBV6-1 combines with J gene TRBJ2-2; 10 bases agree with TRBD1. The sample was blood. CDR3 in amino acids: CASRLPGQGTGELFF. The CDR3 DNA reads TGTGCCAGCAGGCTCCCGGGACAGGGGACCGGGGAGCTGTTTTTT.